These 9 T cell receptor beta chains were sequenced from one sample in a study of blood T cell repertoires in COVID-19. Assay: immunoSEQ multiplex PCR; the TCRdb copy retains only in-frame clones and omits some. The data show some 210,000 clones, 84% seen once. The material sequenced was peripheral blood. The receptors originated from a woman between 65 and 79 years old with active or convalescent COVID-19.

This chain joins TRBV6-1 and TRBJ2-7, with TRBD2 identical over 8 bases. CDR1 and CDR2 from the germline V gene are MNHNS and SASEGT. The CDR3 loop spans 15 amino acids. V lost 1 base to trimming and J lost 2 bases; unmatched junction nucleotides: 4. The CDR3 sequence is CASSEGLAGAYEQYF. The DNA of the CDR3 is TGTGCCAGCAGTGAAGGGCTAGCGGGCGCCTACGAGCAGTACTTC.

This chain uses TRBV19 with TRBJ2-1; possibly TRBD2 for D (6 bases). Per germline, CDR1 LNHDA and CDR2 SQIVND (reference sequence). The CDR3 has 18 residues. V dropped 4 bases and J dropped 4 bases, with 23 bases sitting between them. CDR3 sequence reads: CASSTHGGVRGIYNEQFF. In DNA form, the CDR3 reads TGTGCCAGTAGTACTCATGGAGGGGTGAGGGGTATATACAATGAGCAGTTCTTC.

V gene TRBV6-5 combines with J gene TRBJ2-3, with D perhaps matching TRBD2 (6 bases). Germline V gene data show CDR1 as MNHEY and CDR2 as SVGAGI. The V gene lost 0 bases and the J gene lost 3 bases, with 13 bases spanning the gap. CDR3 length equals 16 residues. CDR3 DNA: TGTGCCAGCAGTTACTCAGGAGGGAGTGGGACAGATACGCAGTATTTT. Protein: CASSYSGGSGTDTQYF.

The rearrangement links TRBV6-1 to TRBJ1-5; D not resolved. The V end lost 2 bases, the J end lost 2 bases, and 16 bases lay between the germline ends. The CDR3 is 17 amino acids. Germline V CDR1 and CDR2: MNHNS, SASEGT. The CDR3 nucleotides are TGTGCCAGCAGTGAACTCAGGTCTGGGCTCGGCAATCAGCCCCAGCATTTT. This sequence encodes CASSELRSGLGNQPQHF.

This clone has only one observation. This chain links TRBV6-5 with TRBJ1-1; 9 bases agree with TRBD1. J lost 5 bases, V lost 6 bases, and 7 bases had no gene match. The CDR3 is 14 residues long. Germline loops: CDR1 MNHEY, CDR2 SVGAGI. CDR3 nucleotide sequence: TGTGCCAGCAGGCCACAGGGGGCGAGAACTGAAGCTTTCTTT. Its translation: CASRPQGARTEAFF.

The V call is TRBV28, the J call TRBJ2-7; 11 nucleotides align to TRBD1. Germline V gene sequence: CDR1 MDHEN, CDR2 SYDVKM. Unmatched junction bases numbered 4, after V lost 3 bases and J lost 3 bases. CDR3 length equals 15 residues. The CDR3 loop reads CASSFPGQGGYEQYF. CDR3 nucleotide sequence: TGTGCCAGCAGTTTTCCGGGACAGGGGGGCTACGAGCAGTACTTC.

For this clone: The junction shows a germline mismatch at one end, possibly a read error. V and J are TRBV28 and TRBJ2-3; tentative D call: TRBD1 (6 bases). In germline, CDR1 is MDHEN, CDR2 SYDVKM. The CDR3 consists of 11 residues. The DNA of the CDR3 is TGTGCCAGCAGTTCCCCCGGGACACGGAATTTT. It translates to CASSSPGTRNF.

The chain joins TRBV7-6 to TRBJ1-4, with 8 bases that match TRBD1. The germline CDR1 and CDR2 sequences are SGHVS and FNYEAQ. The CDR3 sequence is 16 residues long. The J segment lost 4 bases and the V segment lost 5 bases, leaving 9 bases of the junction unmatched. CDR3 amino acids: CASSPQTGVYNEKLFF. The CDR3 DNA is TGTGCCAGCAGCCCTCAGACAGGGGTCTATAATGAAAAACTGTTTTTT.

The CDR3 nucleotides read TGTGCCAGCAGCTTAGGGATCCTAGCGGGTCAAGAGACCCAGTACTTC. Protein: CASSLGILAGQETQYF. The chain employs TRBV7-2 and TRBJ2-5; 8 nucleotides agree with TRBD2. CDR3 length: 16 residues. CDR1 is SGHTA, CDR2 FQGNSA, per germline. Trimming at V came to 1 base and at J to 2 bases, leaving 6 bases not matched to a gene.